A single T cell receptor beta chain is shown here with its context. The antigen is undetermined. 60 Vbeta and 13 Jbeta primers were used in PCR. The assay was immunoSEQ multiplex PCR, and TCRdb's table has in-frame clones only and misses some. This sample has about 120,000 clones, with around 60% found just once. The data were taken from a study of cytomegalovirus exposure and HLA in healthy donors. Overall study results and limits: In a later analysis, at a false discovery rate of 0.05, roughly 16,000 TCR beta sequences matched HLA alleles. What a later analysis showed was that several of the most significant clusters appeared linked to common viral pathogens. Despite most TCR sequences being rare, some public TCRs occurred in many donors.

Germline V gene sequence: CDR1 MNHEY, CDR2 SVGAGI. This CDR3 spans 16 amino acids. V gave up 2 bases and J gave up 1 base; unmatched junction bases: 5. V gene TRBV6-5 combines with J gene TRBJ2-1, with 7 bases lining up with TRBD1. The sample was PBMCs. This sequence originates from a woman aged 40-49 years in good health and CMV-seropositive. CDR3 amino acids: CASSYGDRVSYNEQFF. CDR3 DNA sequence: TGTGCCAGCAGTTACGGTGACAGGGTATCCTACAATGAGCAGTTCTTC.